Below, 2 T cell receptor beta chains from the same sample are listed, as sequenced in a study of technical replicates of blood from a handful of donors. Sequencing was performed with immunoSEQ multiplex PCR; in TCRdb, only in-frame clones are kept and a portion is missing. The sample lists tens of thousands of clones, roughly 96% occurring once. Sequencing was done on a sample of T cells isolated from PBMCs. These receptors were taken from a human donor in good health.

V and J are TRBV4-1 and TRBJ1-1, with D possibly matching TRBD1 (6 bases). The ends were cut back, 1 base at V and 11 bases at J, with 23 bases in the middle. The germline CDR1 and CDR2 sequences are MGHRA and YSYEKL. The CDR3 spans 16 residues. CDR3 sequence: CASSQVLSPGHRQAFF. In DNA form, the CDR3 reads TGCGCCAGCAGCCAAGTCCTTTCACCGGGACACAGGCAGGCTTTCTTT.

The chain uses TRBV28 and TRBJ1-5, with D unresolved. V lost 2 bases and J lost 9, with 11 bases in between. This CDR3 spans 13 amino acids. Germline V gives CDR1 MDHEN, CDR2 SYDVKM. CDR3: CASSLNGKGPQHF. CDR3 sequence (DNA): TGTGCCAGCAGTTTAAACGGGAAAGGGCCCCAGCATTTT. Full variable domain (rest looked up from reference TRBV28 and TRBJ1-5): DVKVTQSSRYLVKRTGEKVFLECVQDMDHENMFWYRQDPGLGLRLIYFSYDVKMKEKGDIPEGYSVSREKKERFSLILESASTNQTSMYLCASSLNGKGPQHFGDGTRLSIL.